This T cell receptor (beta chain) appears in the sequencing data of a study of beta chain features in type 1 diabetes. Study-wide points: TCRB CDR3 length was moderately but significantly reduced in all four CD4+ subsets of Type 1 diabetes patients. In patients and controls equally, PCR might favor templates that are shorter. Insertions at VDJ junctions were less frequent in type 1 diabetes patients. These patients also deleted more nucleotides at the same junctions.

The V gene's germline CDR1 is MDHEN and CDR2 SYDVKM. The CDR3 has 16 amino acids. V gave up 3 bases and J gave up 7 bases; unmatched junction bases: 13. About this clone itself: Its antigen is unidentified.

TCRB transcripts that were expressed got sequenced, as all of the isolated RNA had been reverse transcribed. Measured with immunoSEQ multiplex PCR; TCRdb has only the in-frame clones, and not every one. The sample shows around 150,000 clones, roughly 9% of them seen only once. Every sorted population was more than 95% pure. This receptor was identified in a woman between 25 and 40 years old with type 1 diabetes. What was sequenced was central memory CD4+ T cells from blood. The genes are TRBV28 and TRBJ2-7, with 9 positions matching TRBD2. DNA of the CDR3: TGTGCCAGCAGTTTGGCTCAACACGGACTAGCGATAGAGCAGTACTTC. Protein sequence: CASSLAQHGLAIEQYF.